Listed here are 24 T cell receptor beta chains from one sample, sequenced in a study of blood T cell repertoires in COVID-19. Data came from immunoSEQ multiplex PCR; TCRdb stores just in-frame clones and leaves some out. The sample lists around 24,000 clones, 80% to 85% occurring once. Sequenced input: peripheral blood. Every receptor here comes from a woman aged 80 or over with acute or convalescent COVID-19.

In its sample, this clone was seen a few times. This chain uses TRBV19 with TRBJ1-2; D not certain. V gave up 10 bases and J gave up 7 bases, with 19 bases separating them. Germline V lookup: CDR1 LNHDA, CDR2 SQIVND (reference sequence). The length of the CDR3 is 13 residues. CDR3 coding DNA: TGTGCCACGACGGACTCCCAGTATGGTGGCTACACCTTC. Translated: CATTDSQYGGYTF.

V is TRBV7-2 and J is TRBJ2-2; possible D gene TRBD2, 6 bases. There are 17 residues in the CDR3. Germline CDR1 is SGHTA and CDR2 is FQGNSA. Trimming left V 2 bases short and J 5 bases short, with 18 bases between. CDR3 nucleotide sequence: TGTGCCAGCAGCTTATTTGCGGCGGAGGGCGGTACCGGGGAGCTGTTTTTT. It translates to CASSLFAAEGGTGELFF.

In its sample, this clone was seen a few times. The chain is built from TRBV6-1 and TRBJ2-2, with 9 bases that match TRBD1. The CDR3 contains 15 residues. Germline V gives CDR1 MNHNS, CDR2 SASEGT. J was trimmed by 1 base and V by 3 bases; bases with no gene match: 0. CDR3 region: CASSETGGNTGELFF. The CDR3 DNA sequence: TGTGCCAGCAGTGAGACAGGGGGGAACACCGGGGAGCTGTTTTTT.

This clone was seen only once. The V and J genes are TRBV5-1 and TRBJ1-5, with 9 bases lining up with TRBD1. Trimming at V came to 5 bases and at J to 4 bases, leaving 4 bases not matched to a gene. Looked up from germline, CDR1 is SGHRS and CDR2 is YFSETQ. CDR3 length: 14 amino acids. The CDR3 loop reads CASSQGQGNQPQHF. CDR3 bases: TGCGCCAGCAGTCAAGGACAGGGGAATCAGCCCCAGCATTTT.

The rearrangement joins TRBV4-2 to TRBJ1-4, with D perhaps TRBD1 (5 bases). The germline V gene has CDR1 LGHNA and CDR2 YNFKEQ. CDR3 length equals 14 residues. Trimming took off 3 bases at V and 5 bases at J, with 10 bases between the two ends. CDR3 DNA sequence: TGTGCCAGCAGCCAGGGGCAGCAAAATGAAAAACTGTTTTTT. This codes for CASSQGQQNEKLFF.

The V and J genes are TRBV12-3 or TRBV12-4 and TRBJ1-2, with D possibly being TRBD1 (5 bases). V lost 6 bases, J lost 5 bases, and 7 bases lay in between. This CDR3 has 11 amino acids. CDR3 protein: CASSRQYGYTF. The CDR3 DNA is TGTGCCAGCAGCCGACAGTATGGCTACACCTTC.

The chain carries TRBV19 and TRBJ1-3, with no clear D. This CDR3 region has 15 residues. Germline V gene data show CDR1 as LNHDA and CDR2 as SQIVND (reference sequence). The V end lost 2 bases, the J end lost 2 bases, and 10 bases lay between the germline ends. The CDR3 sequence: CASSITTRTGNTIYF. Written as DNA, the CDR3 is TGTGCCAGTAGTATAACTACACGGACTGGAAACACCATATATTTT.

The chain links TRBV6-5 to TRBJ1-6; 7 bases are a match to TRBD1. The CDR3 sequence is 14 residues long. Germline trimming cut 6 bases from V and 5 bases from J; bases unmatched to any gene: 4. Germline V lookup: CDR1 MNHEY, CDR2 SVGAGI. The CDR3 reads CASSAGTDNSPLHF. For the CDR3, the DNA is TGTGCCAGCAGCGCCGGGACAGATAATTCACCCCTCCACTTT.

This clone appeared a single time. The chain has TRBV28 and TRBJ2-5, with 8 nucleotides matching TRBD1. CDR3 length: 13 amino acids. Trimming removed 7 bases from V and 5 bases from J; junction bases left unmatched: 6. The germline V gene encodes CDR1 MDHEN and CDR2 SYDVKM. This chain's CDR3 is CASNSGGPETQYF. The CDR3 DNA sequence: TGTGCCAGCAATTCAGGGGGCCCGGAGACCCAGTACTTC.

This sequence joins TRBV3-1 (or the pseudogene TRBV3-2) and TRBJ1-1; perhaps TRBD1 as D (6 bases). CDR3 length equals 14 residues. Germline V CDR1 and CDR2: LGHDT, YNNKEL (reference sequence). Trimming left V 1 base short and J 11 bases short, with 17 bases between. Here the CDR3 reads CASSQGQVGKVAFF. The CDR3 nucleotides read TGTGCCAGCAGCCAAGGACAGGTGGGCAAAGTGGCTTTCTTT.

This clone has only a few counts. V usage is TRBV6-5 and J usage is TRBJ1-2; 7 bases align to TRBD1. Germline V CDR1 and CDR2: MNHEY, SVGAGI. The CDR3 contains 13 residues. Germline trimming cut 4 bases from V and 2 bases from J; bases unmatched to any gene: 1. CDR3 in DNA: TGTGCCAGCAGTTCAGGGGGAAACTATGGCTACACCTTC. Translated, it gives CASSSGGNYGYTF.

The chain is built from TRBV19 and TRBJ1-6; no definite D call. V was cut by 3 bases and J by 7 bases, with 10 bases left in between. Germline loops: CDR1 LNHDA, CDR2 SQIVND (reference sequence). The CDR3 spans 14 residues. CDR3 sequence: CASSIGQKNSPLHF. The CDR3 bases are TGTGCCAGTAGTATTGGTCAGAAAAATTCACCCCTCCACTTT.

In its sample, this clone was seen once. The rearrangement uses TRBV9 and TRBJ2-2, with 12 nucleotides matching TRBD2. The CDR3 has 16 amino acids. Germline CDR1 reads SGDLS; CDR2 reads YYNGEE. V dropped 4 bases and J dropped 5; count of bases not matched to a gene: 6. The chain's CDR3 is CASSFTSGGQTGELFF. Here the CDR3 DNA reads TGTGCCAGCAGCTTCACTAGCGGGGGGCAGACCGGGGAGCTGTTTTTT. Supplemented by reference TRBV9 and TRBJ2-2, the full variable domain reads DSGVTQTPKHLITATGQRVTLRCSPRSGDLSVYWYQQSLDQGLQFLIQYYNGEERAKGNILERFSAQQFPDLHSELNLSSLELGDSALYFCASSFTSGGQTGELFFGEGSRLTVL.

The V call is TRBV5-4, the J call TRBJ2-7, with TRBD2 matching 9 bases. The CDR3 runs 14 residues. V lost 0 bases to trimming and J lost 6 bases; unmatched junction nucleotides: 4. Germline assignment: CDR1 SGHNT and CDR2 YYREEE (reference sequence). The CDR3 sequence is CASSLGLAGSEQYF. For the CDR3, the DNA is TGTGCCAGCAGCTTGGGGCTAGCGGGAAGCGAGCAGTACTTC.

This rearrangement joins TRBV11-1 to TRBJ1-1; no clear D gene. The CDR3 is made up of 16 amino acids. Trimming pared 5 bases from V and 1 base from J, leaving 17 bases between. Germline CDR1 reads SGHAT; CDR2 reads FQDESV (reference sequence). The CDR3 sequence: CASSPPLRARNTEAFF. The CDR3 bases are TGTGCCAGCAGCCCTCCACTGAGGGCGAGGAACACTGAAGCTTTCTTT.

The V gene is TRBV14, the J gene TRBJ2-2; 7 bases agree with TRBD1. CDR3 length equals 16 residues. Trimming removed 4 bases from V and 4 bases from J; junction bases left unmatched: 9. Germline assignment: CDR1 SGHDN and CDR2 FVKESK. CDR3 coding DNA: TGTGCCAGCAGCCCCCTAGAGGGGGCGAGCACCGGGGAGCTGTTTTTT. Residues: CASSPLEGASTGELFF. The variable domain in full, completed from reference TRBV14 and TRBJ2-2, reads EAGVTQFPSHSVIEKGQTVTLRCDPISGHDNLYWYRRVMGKEIKFLLHFVKESKQDESGMPNNRFLAERTGGTYSTLKVQPAELEDSGVYFCASSPLEGASTGELFFGEGSRLTVL.

The chain joins TRBV12-3 or TRBV12-4 to TRBJ1-5; no clear D gene. The CDR3 is 13 amino acids. V lost 8 bases and J lost 1, with 9 bases in between. Here the CDR3 reads CASAPRSNQPQHF. CDR3 DNA sequence: TGTGCCAGCGCTCCCCGGAGCAATCAGCCCCAGCATTTT.

In its sample, this clone was seen a few times. The genes are TRBV25-1 and TRBJ1-4, with 8 bases lining up with TRBD1. The CDR3 is 14 amino acids. Germline CDR1 and CDR2: MGHDK and SYGVNS. Trimming cost V 2 bases and J 8 bases; bases outside gene matches: 4. CDR3 sequence (DNA): TGTGCCAGCAGTGAAGGACAGGGAAACGAAAAACTGTTTTTT. Translating it yields CASSEGQGNEKLFF.

This clone has only a few counts. The chain employs TRBV15 and TRBJ1-3; D is uncertain. CDR1 and CDR2 from the germline V gene are LNHNV and YYDKDF (reference sequence). The length of the CDR3 is 15 residues. V gave up 0 bases and J gave up 2 bases, with 8 bases separating them. The CDR3 nucleotides read TGTGCCACCAGCAGAGATCCGGGGACTGGAAACACCATATATTTT. Translating gives CATSRDPGTGNTIYF.

The chain has TRBV3-1 (or the pseudogene TRBV3-2) and TRBJ1-1, with 12 nucleotides matching TRBD1. Germline trimming cut 4 bases from V and 10 bases from J; bases unmatched to any gene: 10. Germline V gene sequence: CDR1 LGHDT, CDR2 YNNKEL (reference sequence). The CDR3 runs 15 residues. As DNA, the CDR3 is TGTGCCAGCAGCCGAGACGGGACAGGGGGCACGGGAGCTTTCTTT. It specifies CASSRDGTGGTGAFF.

CDR3 nucleotide sequence: TGTGCCAGCAGCCCGATGACAGGGGTGAACACTGAAGCTTTCTTT. This encodes CASSPMTGVNTEAFF. The chain carries TRBV5-6 and TRBJ1-1, with 8 bases aligning to TRBD1. This CDR3 is 15 amino acids long. CDR1 SGHDT and CDR2 YYEEEE come from the germline V gene. V shed 4 bases, J shed 0 bases, and the junction held 5 bases outside the gene matches.

The chain joins TRBV5-5 to TRBJ1-1, with D possibly matching TRBD1 (6 bases). Trimming removed 4 bases from V and 6 bases from J, with 10 bases in between. The CDR3 consists of 12 residues. Germline V gives CDR1 SGHKS, CDR2 YYEKEE (reference sequence). The CDR3 DNA follows: TGTGCCAGCAGCCCCCAGGGGTCTGAAGCTTTCTTT. Protein: CASSPQGSEAFF.

The chain couples TRBV3-1 (or the pseudogene TRBV3-2) to TRBJ1-1; 11 bases are a match to TRBD1. Trimming at V came to 3 bases and at J to 6 bases, leaving 9 bases not matched to a gene. The CDR3 consists of 16 residues. Germline CDR1 and CDR2: LGHDT and YNNKEL (reference sequence). The CDR3 DNA reads as TGTGCCAGCAGCCAGGCAGGGACAGGGGGAGAAGCTGAAGCTTTCTTT. This codes for CASSQAGTGGEAEAFF.

This clone has just a few counts. The rearrangement links TRBV25-1 to TRBJ1-1, with D unresolved. V lost 6 bases and J lost 0, with 8 bases in between. The length of the CDR3 is 13 residues. Germline V gene sequence: CDR1 MGHDK, CDR2 SYGVNS. The CDR3 DNA sequence: TGTGCCAGCAGCGTTTCTATGAACACTGAAGCTTTCTTT. Protein: CASSVSMNTEAFF.